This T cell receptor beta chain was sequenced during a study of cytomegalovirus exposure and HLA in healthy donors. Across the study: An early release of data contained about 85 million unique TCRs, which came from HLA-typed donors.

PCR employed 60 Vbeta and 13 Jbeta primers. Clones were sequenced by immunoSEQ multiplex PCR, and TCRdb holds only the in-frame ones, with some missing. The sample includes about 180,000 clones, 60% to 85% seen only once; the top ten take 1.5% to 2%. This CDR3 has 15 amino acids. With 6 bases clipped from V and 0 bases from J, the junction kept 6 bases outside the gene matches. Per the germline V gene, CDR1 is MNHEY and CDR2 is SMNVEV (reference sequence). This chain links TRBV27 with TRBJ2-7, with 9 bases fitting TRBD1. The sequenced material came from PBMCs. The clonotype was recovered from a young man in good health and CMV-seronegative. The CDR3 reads CASRGTGLSSYEQYF. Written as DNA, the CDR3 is TGTGCCAGCAGGGGGACAGGGTTAAGCTCCTACGAGCAGTACTTC.